This paragraph covers one T cell receptor beta chain sequence. The data belong to a study of Graves' ophthalmopathy and Graves' hyperthyroidism. This CDR3 comprises 15 residues. Trimming pared 8 bases from V and 0 bases from J, leaving 17 bases between. The authors amplified TCR beta CDR3 regions from RNA transcripts. RT-PCR was first run with HTBI primers, then multiplex PCR in a second round. TCRdb called the multiplex PCR reads again in MiXCR, with one record for every CDR3 protein. The sample lists about 390,000 distinct CDR3 sequences, over 15% seen once, with roughly 7% in the top ten. The chain is built from TRBV12-3 or TRBV12-4 and TRBJ2-7; D might be TRBD2 (6 bases). The receptor's source is a woman between 18 and 30 years old with stable Graves' hyperthyroidism. The source material was peripheral blood. The CDR3 bases are TGTGCCAGCTCAGTCACCAGGGAGGTCTCCTACGAGCAGTACTTC. Amino acids: CASSVTREVSYEQYF.